Shown below are 23 T cell receptor beta chains from a single sample sequenced in a study of blood T cell repertoires in COVID-19. Clones were read by immunoSEQ multiplex PCR, and TCRdb kept only the in-frame ones, dropping some. The repertoire holds about 140,000 clones, with about 80% as singletons. The sample comprised PBMCs or T cells enriched from blood (not recorded which). These receptors were obtained from a woman between 50 and 59 years old who had recovered from COVID-19.

This clone was detected only a few times. The chain employs TRBV18 and TRBJ1-3; D is unclear. The V gene's germline CDR1 is KGHSH and CDR2 LQKENI. The CDR3 spans 15 residues. V was shortened by 5 bases and J by 0 bases, with 11 bases between the two germline ends. The CDR3 loop is CASSESTYSGNTIYF. The CDR3 DNA is TGTGCCAGCTCAGAAAGCACGTACTCTGGAAACACCATATATTTT. Combining the CDR3 with reference TRBV18 and TRBJ1-3 gives the whole variable domain NAGVMQNPRHLVRRRGQEARLRCSPMKGHSHVYWYRQLPEEGLKFMVYLQKENIIDESGMPKERFSAEFPKEGPSILRIQQVVRGDSAAYFCASSESTYSGNTIYFGEGSWLTVV.

J is TRBJ1-2 and V is TRBV9; 10 nucleotides line up with TRBD1. The CDR3 has 13 residues. After removal of 7 bases from V and 2 bases from J, the junction contained 2 bases not matched to a gene. Germline V lookup: CDR1 SGDLS, CDR2 YYNGEE. The CDR3 bases are TGTGCCAGCGGACAGGGGGGGAACTATGGCTACACCTTC. It is translated as CASGQGGNYGYTF.

The chain employs TRBV2 and TRBJ1-1, with D maybe TRBD1 (6 bases). The germline V and J ends were trimmed by 6 bases and 0 bases, with 11 bases remaining between them. This CDR3 spans 14 amino acids. Per germline, CDR1 SNHLY and CDR2 FYNNEI. Here the CDR3 DNA reads TGTGCCAGCAGGCGGGGGGGCATGAACACTGAAGCTTTCTTT. Translated: CASRRGGMNTEAFF.

The chain recombines TRBV2 with TRBJ2-5; D gene unclear. This CDR3 has 12 amino acids. The germline V gene has CDR1 SNHLY and CDR2 FYNNEI. Between the trimmed V and J ends, which lost 6 bases and 6 bases, there was a span of 11 bases. CDR3 amino acids: CASRKEMKTQYF. The CDR3 DNA reads as TGTGCCAGCAGGAAGGAGATGAAGACCCAGTACTTC.

This clone showed up just a few times. V gene TRBV27 combines with J gene TRBJ2-7; 7 bases align to TRBD1. The CDR3 covers 12 residues. Germline CDR1 reads MNHEY; CDR2 reads SMNVEV (reference sequence). V lost 6 bases and J lost 5; bases outside the gene matches: 4. In nucleotides, the CDR3 is TGTGCCAGCAGGACGGGACAGAACGAGCAGTACTTC. Translated, it gives CASRTGQNEQYF.

The chain has TRBV27 and TRBJ2-5; TRBD2 agrees at 9 bases. Germline trimming cut 7 bases from V and 3 bases from J; bases unmatched to any gene: 6. CDR3 length: 14 amino acids. Germline CDR1 MNHEY, CDR2 SMNVEV (reference sequence). CDR3 in amino acids: CASKPRLAEETQYF. The CDR3, as DNA: TGTGCCAGCAAACCCAGACTAGCGGAAGAGACCCAGTACTTC.

The chain combines TRBV19 with TRBJ1-2, with 9 bases aligning to TRBD1. CDR1 is LNHDA and CDR2 is SQIVND in the germline V gene (reference sequence). This CDR3 spans 14 amino acids. Germline trimming cut 5 bases from V and 8 bases from J; bases unmatched to any gene: 9. The CDR3 is CASSFLDRGFGYTF. CDR3 coding DNA: TGTGCCAGTAGTTTCTTGGACAGGGGATTCGGCTACACCTTC.

CDR3 sequence (DNA): TGTGCCAGCAGCTCCACCAGGGTCGAGCAGTACTTC. This translates into CASSSTRVEQYF. The rearrangement uses TRBV7-9 and TRBJ2-7, with D possibly being TRBD1 (5 bases). Germline CDR1 reads SEHNR; CDR2 reads FQNEAQ (reference sequence). Trimming left V 4 bases short and J 6 bases short, with 10 bases between. The CDR3 is 12 amino acids.

This clone was seen more than once but under ten times. The rearrangement links TRBV24-1 to TRBJ1-5, with D perhaps matching TRBD1 (5 bases). This CDR3 comprises 13 residues. The germline V and J ends were trimmed by 5 bases and 4 bases, with 8 bases remaining between them. CDR1 is KGHDR and CDR2 is SFDVKD in the germline V gene. CDR3 nucleotides: TGTGCCACCAGTGTCGCAGGGAATCAGCCCCAGCATTTT. Translation: CATSVAGNQPQHF.

V usage is TRBV2 and J usage is TRBJ2-1; D unclear. The germline gives CDR1 SNHLY, CDR2 FYNNEI. V was trimmed by 2 bases and J by 4 bases, leaving 12 bases between them. This CDR3 comprises 15 residues. Here the CDR3 DNA reads TGTGCCAGCAGTGAATGGGTTCGGAGTTACAATGAGCAGTTCTTC. Residues: CASSEWVRSYNEQFF. Supplemented by reference TRBV2 and TRBJ2-1, the full variable domain reads EPEVTQTPSHQVTQMGQEVILRCVPISNHLYFYWYRQILGQKVEFLVSFYNNEISEKSEIFDDQFSVERPDGSNFTLKIRSTKLEDSAMYFCASSEWVRSYNEQFFGPGTRLTVL.

This chain joins TRBV7-9 and TRBJ2-3, with D tentatively TRBD2 (5 bases). Looked up from germline, CDR1 is SEHNR and CDR2 is FQNEAQ (reference sequence). The CDR3 consists of 12 residues. V lost 2 bases to trimming and J lost 7 bases, with 7 bases between them. The CDR3 DNA reads as TGTGCCAGCAGCTTATCCGGGAATACGCAGTATTTT. It specifies CASSLSGNTQYF.

The rearrangement joins TRBV5-1 to TRBJ1-1; 7 positions agree with TRBD1. Germline-derived CDR1 and CDR2 are SGHRS and YFSETQ. The CDR3 length is 15 residues. The trim removed 2 bases at V and 4 bases at J, leaving 8 bases unmatched. CDR3 sequence (DNA): TGCGCCAGCAGCTTTCCCGGGACAGATTCCACTGAAGCTTTCTTT. Residues: CASSFPGTDSTEAFF.

The V gene is TRBV29-1, the J gene TRBJ2-1; 14 nucleotides agree with TRBD2. The trim removed 3 bases at V and 0 bases at J, leaving 1 base unmatched. Germline-derived CDR1 and CDR2 are SQVTM and ANQGSEA. The CDR3 runs 16 residues. The CDR3 reads CSVDGTSGSSYNEQFF. The DNA for the CDR3 is TGCAGCGTTGATGGGACTAGCGGGAGCTCCTACAATGAGCAGTTCTTC.

J is TRBJ2-1 and V is TRBV7-9; 8 nucleotides match TRBD2. Germline lookup yields CDR1 SEHNR and CDR2 FQNEAQ (reference sequence). This CDR3 contains 16 residues. The V gene end was trimmed by 5 bases and the J gene end by 4 bases; junction bases not matched to a gene: 10. In DNA form, the CDR3 reads TGTGCCAGCAGCCGAACAGCGGGGGCCGCTTACAATGAGCAGTTCTTC. Residues: CASSRTAGAAYNEQFF.

This sequence joins TRBV18 and TRBJ1-2; possibly TRBD1 for D (6 bases). Deletions cut 3 bases from V and 7 bases from J, with 15 bases between. This CDR3 has 14 amino acids. Germline loops: CDR1 KGHSH, CDR2 LQKENI. For the CDR3, the DNA is TGTGCCAGCTCACCTTTGGACAGCGAATCTGGCTACACCTTC. Its translation is CASSPLDSESGYTF.

The chain carries TRBV2 and TRBJ1-4; TRBD1 agrees at 10 bases. V lost 6 bases to trimming and J lost 8 bases; unmatched junction nucleotides: 6. Germline V gives CDR1 SNHLY, CDR2 FYNNEI. The CDR3 contains 14 residues. The CDR3 coding sequence is TGTGCCAGCAGCCGGGACAGGGGCCGAGAAAAACTGTTTTTT. Protein product: CASSRDRGREKLFF.

V gene TRBV11-3 combines with J gene TRBJ2-2; D not resolved. The V and J ends lost 2 bases and 7 bases respectively, with 5 bases between them. The germline gives CDR1 SGHNT, CDR2 YENEEA. The CDR3 length is 12 residues. For the CDR3, the DNA is TGTGCCAGCAGCTTACCGGGCGGGGAGCTGTTTTTT. Protein sequence: CASSLPGGELFF. Using reference TRBV11-3 and TRBJ2-2 for the parts outside the CDR3, the full variable domain is EAGVVQSPRYKIIEKKQPVAFWCNPISGHNTLYWYLQNLGQGPELLIRYENEEAVDDSQLPKDRFSAERLKGVDSTLKIQPAELGDSAVYLCASSLPGGELFFGEGSRLTVL.

The V and J genes are TRBV28 and TRBJ2-2; D is possibly TRBD2 (5 bases). The CDR3 is made up of 17 amino acids. The germline CDR1 and CDR2 sequences are MDHEN and SYDVKM. The ends were cut back, 2 bases at V and 1 base at J, with 14 bases in the middle. CDR3 in DNA: TGTGCCAGCAGTTTACGTGGACTTCAGGAGAACACCGGGGAGCTGTTTTTT. Its protein is CASSLRGLQENTGELFF.

The chain uses TRBV12-5 and TRBJ2-1; D unresolved. The CDR3 contains 14 residues. Between the trimmed V and J ends, which lost 2 bases and 0 bases, there was a span of 5 bases. The germline CDR1 and CDR2 sequences are LGHNT and FRNRAP. CDR3 in amino acids: CASGLMSSYNEQFF. The DNA of the CDR3 is TGTGCTAGTGGTTTGATGAGCTCCTACAATGAGCAGTTCTTC.

This chain connects TRBV7-9 to TRBJ2-5; D gene ambiguous. Trimming stripped 1 base from V and 5 bases from J, with 5 bases between. Germline V lookup: CDR1 SEHNR, CDR2 FQNEAQ (reference sequence). The CDR3 totals 12 residues. CDR3 region: CASSLVEETQYF. The CDR3 nucleotides read TGTGCCAGCAGCTTAGTCGAGGAGACCCAGTACTTC. The complete variable domain, with remaining parts taken from reference TRBV7-9 and TRBJ2-5, reads DTGVSQNPRHKITKRGQNVTFRCDPISEHNRLYWYRQTLGQGPEFLTYFQNEAQLEKSRLLSDRFSAERPKGSFSTLEIQRTEQGDSAMYLCASSLVEETQYFGPGTRLLVL.

The chain couples TRBV6-5 to TRBJ1-2; 9 nucleotides line up with TRBD1. Germline CDR1 is MNHEY and CDR2 is SVGAGI. The CDR3 is 13 amino acids. V shed 6 bases, J shed 6 bases, and the junction held 5 bases outside the gene matches. The CDR3 nucleotides read TGTGCCAGCAGCCGCGGGACAGGGAATGGCTACACCTTC. Translated: CASSRGTGNGYTF.

The V call is TRBV9, the J call TRBJ1-1; TRBD1 is a possible D gene (5 bases). V was shortened by 0 bases and J by 0 bases, with 12 bases between the two germline ends. This CDR3 has 16 residues. Germline values: CDR1 SGDLS, CDR2 YYNGEE. In DNA form, the CDR3 reads TGTGCCAGCAGCGTAGATCAGGGCAGGTTGAACACTGAAGCTTTCTTT. Translating gives CASSVDQGRLNTEAFF. The complete variable domain, with remaining parts taken from reference TRBV9 and TRBJ1-1, reads DSGVTQTPKHLITATGQRVTLRCSPRSGDLSVYWYQQSLDQGLQFLIQYYNGEERAKGNILERFSAQQFPDLHSELNLSSLELGDSALYFCASSVDQGRLNTEAFFGQGTRLTVV.

On this clone itself: The same CDR3 is also encoded by other DNA sequences in this sample. The rearrangement joins TRBV2 to TRBJ1-1; D is uncertain. The CDR3 loop spans 13 amino acids. Germline V CDR1 and CDR2: SNHLY, FYNNEI. The V end was cut by 3 bases, the J end by 3 bases, with 8 bases between. The DNA for the CDR3 is TGTGCCAGCAGTGAGGTCCGGGACACTGAAGCTTTCTTT. Protein product: CASSEVRDTEAFF.